What follows is one T cell receptor (beta chain) and its context. The antigen is not known. The source of the sample is a study of PD-1 blockade in classical Hodgkin lymphoma. Study-level information: Intravenous delivery of nivolumab at 3 mg/kg to patients occurred every 2 weeks. Study outcomes and limitations: By C4D1, diversity of CD4+ TCRs had risen significantly, whereas that of CD8+ TCRs had not. Repertoire differences lack defined causes, possibly disease activity or prior therapy. Individuals initiating nivolumab under 1 year after ASCT were excluded.

The assay was immunoSEQ multiplex PCR, and TCRdb's table has in-frame clones only and misses some. The sample has around 28,000 clones; about 86% are singletons. Germline V CDR1 and CDR2: SGHTS, YDEGEE. The germline V and J ends were trimmed by 1 base and 4 bases, with 8 bases remaining between them. The CDR3 totals 13 residues. Sample time point: cycle 4 day 1 (C4D1), after 6 weeks of nivolumab. Every single patient, without exception, relapsed after autologous stem cell transplantation, and brentuximab vedotin exposure varied. Purified CD4+ T cells were obtained from thawed PBMCs through magnetic negative selection.

Material: CD4+ T cells from blood, obtained before the fourth cycle of nivolumab. The clonotype originates from a human donor with classical Hodgkin lymphoma. This chain links TRBV5-8 with TRBJ1-1; tentatively, D is TRBD1 (5 bases). CDR3 region: CASSLSRVTEAFF. In nucleotides, the CDR3 is TGTGCCAGCAGCTTGAGCAGGGTCACTGAAGCTTTCTTT.